These 17 T cell receptor beta chains came from one sample sequenced in a study of blood T cell repertoires in COVID-19. Only in-frame clones appear in the TCRdb table, and some are missing; sequencing was by immunoSEQ multiplex PCR. The top ten clones hold 5% of a sample with about 330,000 clones, approximately 89% of them seen once. The sequenced material came from PBMCs or T cells enriched from blood (not recorded which). The receptors here all came from a man younger than 45 who had recovered from COVID-19.

The rearrangement links TRBV10-3 to TRBJ2-7; D is possibly TRBD2 (5 bases). This CDR3 contains 15 residues. CDR1 is ENHRY and CDR2 is SYGVKD in the germline V gene. V was shortened by 3 bases and J by 4 bases, with 16 bases between the two germline ends. The CDR3 loop reads CAISERSGRGYEQYF. DNA for the CDR3: TGTGCCATCAGTGAACGATCGGGAAGAGGTTACGAGCAGTACTTC.

The chain has TRBV3-1 (or the pseudogene TRBV3-2) and TRBJ2-1; unclear D gene. The V gene's germline CDR1 is LGHDT and CDR2 YNNKEL (reference sequence). There are 12 residues in the CDR3. V was trimmed by 4 bases and J by 8 bases, leaving 9 bases between them. CDR3 residues: CASSPLGDEQFF. CDR3 in DNA: TGTGCCAGCAGCCCCTTGGGCGATGAGCAGTTCTTC.

As regards this clone: The junction does not match germline at one end; this may be a read error. The chain uses TRBV11-2 and TRBJ1-3; no definite D call. In germline, CDR1 is SGHAT, CDR2 FQNNGV. This CDR3 is built from 15 residues. CDR3 sequence (DNA): TGTGCCAGCAGCTTAGAGGTTACAGCAGGAAGCACCATATATTTT. Translated: CASSLEVTAGSTIYF.

The J gene is TRBJ2-3, the V gene TRBV11-2; the D gene is possibly TRBD1 (6 bases). This CDR3 region has 15 residues. Germline values: CDR1 SGHAT, CDR2 FQNNGV. Trimming cost V 5 bases and J 2 bases, with 14 bases left between them. Here the CDR3 DNA reads TGTGCCAGCAGCCATCATGGACAGACCACAGATACGCAGTATTTT. It is translated as CASSHHGQTTDTQYF.

This chain connects TRBV3-1 (or the pseudogene TRBV3-2) to TRBJ2-3; the match to TRBD2 covers 9 bases. This CDR3 has 16 residues. CDR1 and CDR2 (germline): LGHDT, YNNKEL (reference sequence). The ends lost 0 bases at V and 3 bases at J; junction bases unmatched: 4. CDR3 nucleotides: TGTGCCAGCAGCCAAGAAGGGCGGGGGGGAACAGATACGCAGTATTTT. Its protein product is CASSQEGRGGTDTQYF.

V is TRBV15 and J is TRBJ1-5, with D perhaps TRBD1 (6 bases). Per germline, CDR1 LNHNV and CDR2 YYDKDF (reference sequence). The CDR3 has 16 amino acids. V lost 4 bases to trimming and J lost 4 bases, with 17 bases between them. CDR3 in DNA: TGTGCCACCAGCACACTCCCCGGGACACCAAATCAGCCCCAGCATTTT. Its translation: CATSTLPGTPNQPQHF.

This clone came up once. The chain couples TRBV10-3 to TRBJ2-5; TRBD1 matches at 10 bases. Unmatched junction bases numbered 1, after V lost 6 bases and J lost 3 bases. Germline CDR1 ENHRY, CDR2 SYGVKD. The CDR3 sequence is 13 residues long. CDR3 region: CAISGTGEETQYF. As DNA, the CDR3 is TGTGCCATCAGCGGGACAGGGGAAGAGACCCAGTACTTC.

Only one count was recorded for this clone. The chain links TRBV5-4 to TRBJ1-1; perhaps TRBD1 as D (6 bases). In germline, CDR1 is SGHNT, CDR2 YYREEE (reference sequence). The V gene lost 4 bases and the J gene lost 6 bases, with 13 bases spanning the gap. This CDR3 is 13 amino acids long. The CDR3 loop reads CASSPSDSSEAFF. The CDR3 nucleotides are TGTGCCAGCAGCCCCTCGGACAGTTCTGAAGCTTTCTTT.

The chain joins TRBV11-2 to TRBJ1-2; D not certain. Germline V CDR1 and CDR2: SGHAT, FQNNGV. V lost 1 base to trimming and J lost 3 bases, with 6 bases between them. CDR3 length equals 13 residues. The CDR3 region is CASSLASYYGYTF. DNA for the CDR3: TGTGCCAGCAGCTTAGCGTCTTACTATGGCTACACCTTC.

The chain employs TRBV9 and TRBJ1-6, with D possibly matching TRBD1 (5 bases). Trimming cost V 3 bases and J 14 bases, with 12 bases left between them. Germline-derived CDR1 and CDR2 are SGDLS and YYNGEE. CDR3 length: 12 amino acids. Here the CDR3 reads CASSGSGFSLHF. The DNA of the CDR3 is TGTGCCAGCAGCGGCTCAGGGTTCTCCCTCCACTTT.

This clone appeared once. The CDR3 spells CASSLNEQFF. In nucleotides, the CDR3 is TGTGCCAGCAGTCTCAATGAGCAGTTCTTC. The V call is TRBV12-3 or TRBV12-4, the J call TRBJ2-1, with D hard to call. The length of the CDR3 is 10 residues. V was clipped by 5 bases and J by 6 bases, with 2 bases between them.

The V gene is TRBV15, the J gene TRBJ1-4; maybe TRBD1 (6 bases). With 6 bases removed from V and 0 bases from J, the gap between germline ends came to 20 bases. The CDR3 contains 18 residues. CDR1 is LNHNV, CDR2 YYDKDF, per germline (reference sequence). The CDR3 DNA sequence: TGTGCCACCAGACCCTACAGGGTGGAGATCGCAACTAATGAAAAACTGTTTTTT. Amino acids: CATRPYRVEIATNEKLFF.

This chain connects TRBV3-1 (or the pseudogene TRBV3-2) to TRBJ2-5; TRBD2 matches at 9 bases. This CDR3 comprises 13 residues. The germline CDR1 and CDR2 sequences are LGHDT and YNNKEL (reference sequence). Trimming removed 4 bases from V and 11 bases from J; junction bases left unmatched: 8. This CDR3 reads CASSPRAGGGQYF. CDR3 DNA: TGTGCCAGCAGCCCCCGAGCGGGGGGAGGGCAGTACTTC.

The chain employs TRBV2 and TRBJ1-2; a weak D match, TRBD1 (5 bases). The CDR3 length is 15 residues. V dropped 6 bases and J dropped 1 base, with 15 bases sitting between them. Germline lookup yields CDR1 SNHLY and CDR2 FYNNEI. The CDR3 reads CASREGLPINYGYTF. In DNA, the CDR3 is TGTGCCAGCAGGGAGGGACTACCGATTAACTATGGCTACACCTTC.

The chain uses TRBV5-4 and TRBJ2-5; TRBD2 agrees at 10 bases. This CDR3 spans 15 amino acids. Germline V lookup: CDR1 SGHNT, CDR2 YYREEE (reference sequence). V lost 4 bases to trimming and J lost 2 bases; unmatched junction nucleotides: 5. The CDR3 loop reads CASSKSGGVQETQYF. CDR3 DNA: TGTGCCAGCAGCAAAAGCGGGGGGGTTCAAGAGACCCAGTACTTC.

The chain uses TRBV4-1 and TRBJ2-2; 8 bases are a match to TRBD2. This CDR3 is 15 amino acids long. Germline trimming cut 4 bases from V and 1 base from J; bases unmatched to any gene: 2. Germline V CDR1 and CDR2: MGHRA, YSYEKL. The CDR3 DNA reads TGCGCCAGCAGCCCCAGCGGGGGGAACACCGGGGAGCTGTTTTTT. The encoded protein is CASSPSGGNTGELFF.

This clone appeared once. This chain links TRBV19 with TRBJ1-2; TRBD1 aligns across 7 bases. V was pared by 10 bases and J by 8 bases, with 13 bases of the junction left unmatched. Per the germline V gene, CDR1 is LNHDA and CDR2 is SQIVND (reference sequence). The CDR3 is made up of 13 amino acids. CDR3 protein: CATLNRGRRGYTF. As DNA, the CDR3 is TGTGCCACCTTGAACAGGGGCCGCAGAGGCTACACCTTC.